Sequencing of this T cell receptor beta chain was carried out in a study of T cells in Graves' hyperthyroidism and ophthalmopathy. Overall study findings and caveats: Ophthalmopathy onset followed model prediction by a median roughly 6.5 months.

TCR beta CDR3 region amplification was performed from RNA transcripts. Primed by the HTBI set, a first-round RT-PCR was run on the TCR CDR3. TCRdb redid the calling of the multiplex PCR reads with MiXCR, one entry per CDR3 protein. The sample carries 500,000 or so distinct CDR3 sequences, about 16% recorded once. The sample holds a few counts of this clonotype. Its antigen is still unknown. The V gene lost 4 bases and the J gene lost 0 bases, with 13 bases spanning the gap. Germline CDR1 SGHRS, CDR2 YFSETQ. The CDR3 is made up of 15 amino acids. The origin of this receptor is a woman in her twenties or thirties with Graves' ophthalmopathy. Sequencing was performed on blood. V is TRBV5-1 and J is TRBJ1-1; D possibly corresponds to TRBD1 (5 bases). CDR3 DNA sequence: TGCGCCAGCAGCCCGGGAGGCAGGGTGAACACTGAAGCTTTCTTT. It yields the protein CASSPGGRVNTEAFF.